What follows describes a single TCR beta chain. This clonotype was seen more than once but under ten times. This clone's antigen is unknown. Base qualities are not recorded, but no much larger clone differs from it by a single base. The data stem from a study of CD8 T cells in ankylosing spondylitis (dated by TCRdb to between 2016 and 2019). Background for the entire study: The study set out to find disease-linked TCR variants by profiling T cell receptor beta repertoires in ankylosing spondylitis patients and healthy donors. The whole study cohort included 108 healthy donors and about two dozen ankylosing spondylitis patients. Samples of peripheral blood were taken, and for ankylosing spondylitis patients, synovial fluid was collected as well. Findings and caveats that apply to the study as a whole: The disease-linked clones showed a CD8+ phenotype and occurred at relatively low frequencies in peripheral blood. Blood from ankylosing spondylitis patients appeared to be characterized by a TCR beta motif composed of about eight highly homologous amino acid variants. Significant enrichment of the disease-linked clones was reported in matched synovial fluid samples from ankylosing spondylitis patients. Some of the motif variants had been reported before in the synovial fluid and blood of reactive arthritis patients, a finding that suggests common disease-initiation mechanisms.

Sequencing used an Illumina HiSeq 2500. Quantitative 5'-RACE with molecular barcodes was the method used to prepare the TCR beta libraries. The study's processing was this. To identify disease-linked TCR variants, a new computational method was used, one built on a probabilistic model of VDJ rearrangement. TCRdb ran its own pipeline on the public reads, namely fastp trimming at Q25 and MiXCR clone calling, and kept in-frame beta chains. Rows matching on CDR3 protein sequence are summarized as one entry with the most common DNA and genes. TCRdb assigned the V and J calls; the authors' analysis was not used. The sample data list around 150,000 distinct CDR3 sequences, and 7% to 8% of these were observed just once. The ten largest clonotypes hold around 12% of the sample. The germline V gene (reference sequence) sets CDR1 to LNHDA and CDR2 to SQIVND. The CDR3 spans 15 residues, from the cysteine through the phenylalanine. Only CDR3 DNA is held: 45 bases, read in frame from base 1. Deletion took 5 bases off V and 0 bases off J, with a span of 11 bases between the germline ends.

The chain joins TRBV19 to TRBJ1-5; the D gene cannot be named for sure. Material for sequencing was blood, either unsorted or a sorted T cell fraction (not recorded which). The clonotype originates from a female donor with ankylosing spondylitis or in good health (not recorded which). The CDR3 has the sequence CASSVDGTSNQPQHF. The DNA sequence follows: TGTGCCAGTAGTGTGGACGGAACTAGCAATCAGCCCCAGCATTTT.